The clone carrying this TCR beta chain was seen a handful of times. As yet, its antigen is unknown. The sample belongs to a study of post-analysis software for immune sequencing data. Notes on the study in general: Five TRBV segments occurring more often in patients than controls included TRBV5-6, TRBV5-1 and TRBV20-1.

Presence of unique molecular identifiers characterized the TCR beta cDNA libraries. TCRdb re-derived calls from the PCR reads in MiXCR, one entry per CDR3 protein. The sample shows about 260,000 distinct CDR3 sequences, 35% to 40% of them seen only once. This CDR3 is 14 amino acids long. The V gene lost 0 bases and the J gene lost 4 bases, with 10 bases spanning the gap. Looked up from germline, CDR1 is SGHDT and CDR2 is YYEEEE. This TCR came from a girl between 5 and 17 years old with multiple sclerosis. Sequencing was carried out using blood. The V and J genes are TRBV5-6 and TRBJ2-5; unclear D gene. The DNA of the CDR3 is TGTGCCAGCAGCTTGGGGGCTTCCCGAGAGACCCAGTACTTC. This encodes CASSLGASRETQYF.